Following are 2 T cell receptor beta chains from one sample sequenced in a study of human T cells and chemical hapten exposure. TCRdb used MiXCR to reprocess the RACE reads, holding one entry per CDR3 protein. Seen here are about 50,000 distinct CDR3 sequences, about 9.9% observed once, and the top ten hold 1.7%. This sample's time point: patch test 2, 6 weeks after DPC sensitization. Treatment noted: therapeutic diphenylcyclopropenone sensitization with weekly scalp DPC. The sequences come from whole blood, collected in connection with sensitization to the hapten diphenylcyclopropenone (DPC). Source of these receptors: a woman aged 50 to 60 with alopecia areata. Some clones in this sample may be carry-over from other donors' samples.

This clonotype was counted many times. This sequence joins TRBV12-3 or TRBV12-4 and TRBJ1-1; TRBD1 is a possible D gene (6 bases). The CDR3 is 13 residues long. The V and J ends lost 6 bases and 4 bases respectively, with 12 bases between them. CDR3 sequence: CASSIRGGTEAFF. CDR3 nucleotides: TGTGCCAGCAGCATCAGGGGAGGCACTGAAGCTTTCTTT.

In this sample, this clonotype turned up a few times. The chain recombines TRBV5-1 with TRBJ1-4, with D hard to call. The CDR3 runs 14 residues. The V gene lost 2 bases and the J gene lost 1 base, with 6 bases spanning the gap. Germline values: CDR1 SGHRS, CDR2 YFSETQ. CDR3 sequence: CASSLGGTNEKLFF. The CDR3 DNA sequence: TGCGCCAGCAGCTTAGGAGGAACTAATGAAAAACTGTTTTTT.